This T cell receptor (beta chain) was identified during a study of OX40 agonist ivuxolimab in advanced cancers. Context from the whole study: The costimulatory receptor OX40 (CD134) was targeted by ivuxolimab, a fully human IgG2 agonistic monoclonal antibody. Intravenous ivuxolimab was administered to patients every 2 weeks at six dose levels: 0.01, 0.1, 0.3, 1.5, 3 and 10 mg/kg. Of the approximately 50 patients in dose escalation, about 19 had hepatocellular carcinoma, around 15 had melanoma, 9 had renal cell carcinoma and 9 had head and neck cancer. In the dose-escalation cohort, 65% to 85% of patients were male, and the mean age was 60 years with a range of roughly 20 to 80. Patients were allowed to have had prior anti-PD-1, anti-PD-L1 or anti-CTLA-4 therapy, and approximately 39% of the dose-escalation patients had been treated with checkpoint inhibitors. Three dose-escalation patients achieved partial responses, one with hepatocellular carcinoma and two with cutaneous melanoma. Peripheral TCRbeta sequencing aimed to test whether ivuxolimab altered TCR sequence diversity and caused clonal T-cell expansion. The paper covers the monotherapy dose-escalation part of the phase I ivuxolimab trial, which included N ≈ 52 patients. Study-wide conclusions, independent of this receptor: In the 0.1-3.0 mg/kg groups, partial responders were among the patients with the lowest normalized peripheral clonal expansion, particularly in CD8+ T cells. After ivuxolimab, more expanded clones were found on average in CD8+ T cells than in CD4+ T cells. The antigen specificity of the peripheral T cells that underwent clonal expansion was not determined. Clonal expansion of both CD4+ and CD8+ blood T cells was observed from baseline to week 6 at doses 0.1 to 3.0 mg/kg. Low levels of normalized T-cell clonal expansion were also seen in some patients who did not respond.

The germline V end is reduced by 2 bases and the J end by 6 bases; junction bases left unmatched: 2. Via the germline V gene (reference sequence), CDR1 is MNHEY and CDR2 SMNVEV. The CDR3 runs 15 amino acids, cysteine and phenylalanine included. Solely the CDR3 DNA is kept, with 45 bases framed from the first base. Genomic DNA was isolated from the sorted cells so that the TCRbeta CDR3 region could be sequenced. The immunoSEQ Assay was used for sequencing of TCRbeta CDR3 regions. TCRdb holds this immuneACCESS table with in-frame rearrangements only. Some clones are missing; in checked studies, unresolved V genes explain under half, and the rest has no known cause. This sample has under 50,000 clones in its table, and around 89% of those were observed once. Jointly, the top ten make up roughly 28% of the sample. Patients with a history of autoimmune disease or receiving systemic immunosuppression were excluded from the trial. In every dose cohort, peripheral blood was drawn for TCR sequencing at baseline, cycle 4 day 1, and cycle 7 day 1. The samples were drawn from a first-in-human, open-label, multicenter phase I dose-escalation trial of ivuxolimab. Adults with locally advanced or metastatic melanoma, renal cell, hepatocellular, or head and neck squamous cell carcinoma were enrolled in the trial. Before TCR sequencing, CD4+ T cells and CD8+ T cells were sorted from peripheral blood as separate populations.

A note on this clone: Its antigen specificity is not known. It has no much larger one-base neighbor in the sample; base qualities were not kept.

The V gene is TRBV27 and the J gene is TRBJ2-5; the central 14 bases match TRBD2. Sequenced material: CD4+ or CD8+ T cells sorted from blood, taken in a trial of the OX40 agonist ivuxolimab. This sequence originates from an adult with an advanced solid tumor such as melanoma, head and neck, liver or kidney cancer. The CDR3 sequence is CASSLGTSGRQTQYF. The base sequence is TGTGCCAGCAGTTTAGGGACTAGCGGGAGACAGACCCAGTACTTC.